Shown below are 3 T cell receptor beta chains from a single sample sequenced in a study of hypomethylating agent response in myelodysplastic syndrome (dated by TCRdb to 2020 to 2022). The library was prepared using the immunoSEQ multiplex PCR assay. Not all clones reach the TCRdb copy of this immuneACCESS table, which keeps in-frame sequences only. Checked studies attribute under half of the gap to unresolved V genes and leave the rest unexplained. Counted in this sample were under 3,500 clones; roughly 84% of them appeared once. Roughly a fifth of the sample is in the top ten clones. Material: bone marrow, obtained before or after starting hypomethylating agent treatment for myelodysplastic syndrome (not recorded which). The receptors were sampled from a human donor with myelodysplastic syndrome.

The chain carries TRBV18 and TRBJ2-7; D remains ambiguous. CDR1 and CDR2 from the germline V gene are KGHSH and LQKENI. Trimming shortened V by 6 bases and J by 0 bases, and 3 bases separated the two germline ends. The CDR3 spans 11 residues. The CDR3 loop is CASSASYEQYF. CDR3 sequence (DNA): TGTGCCAGCTCTGCCTCCTACGAGCAGTACTTC.

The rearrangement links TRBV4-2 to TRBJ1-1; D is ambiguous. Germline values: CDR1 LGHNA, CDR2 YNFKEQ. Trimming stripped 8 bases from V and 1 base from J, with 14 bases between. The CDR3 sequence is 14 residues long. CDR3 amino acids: CASQKEPANTEAFF. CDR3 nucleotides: TGTGCCAGCCAGAAAGAGCCGGCGAACACTGAAGCTTTCTTT.

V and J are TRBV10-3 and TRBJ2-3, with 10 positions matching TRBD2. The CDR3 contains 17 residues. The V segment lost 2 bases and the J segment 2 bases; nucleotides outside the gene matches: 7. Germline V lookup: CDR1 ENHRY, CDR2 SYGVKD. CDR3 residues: CAISEMASGGITDTQYF. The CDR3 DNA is TGTGCCATCAGTGAGATGGCTAGCGGGGGCATCACAGATACGCAGTATTTT.